These T cell receptor beta chains were read from a single sample in a study of blood T cell repertoires in COVID-19. The data were produced by immunoSEQ multiplex PCR, yet TCRdb's version contains in-frame clones alone and is incomplete. Counted here are under 350,000 clones, more than 75% occurring once; the ten biggest clones make up 1% to 1.5%. The specimen was peripheral blood. These receptor sequences come from a man aged 65 to 85 with acute or convalescent COVID-19. CDR3s include the opening cysteine and the closing phenylalanine or tryptophan. D genes are given only for firm matches. A clone size is listed for some rows: how often the clone was seen (once, few, many), or a class if it is expanded.

j_call v_call d_call cdr3_length clone_size cdr3_nt cdr3_aa
TRBJ2-1 TRBV27 TRBD2 15 - TGTGCCAGCAGTCCGGGACTAGCGGGAGTTAATGAGCAGTTCTTC CASSPGLAGVNEQFF
TRBJ2-5 TRBV3-1/TRBV3-2 - 19 once TGTGCCAGCAGCCACCGACAGTATCACGGACCCCTTTTGATTGGGACCCAGTACTTC CASSHRQYHGPLLIGTQYF
TRBJ2-3 TRBV5-8 TRBD2 14 - TGTGCCAGCAGCCGCCTAGCGGGGTCAGATACGCAGTATTTT CASSRLAGSDTQYF
TRBJ2-3 TRBV29-1 - 14 - TGCAGCGCGTCCGGAGGAGGTCCCACAGATACGCAGTATTTT CSASGGGPTDTQYF
TRBJ2-3 TRBV9 - 14 - TGTGCCAGCAGCGCCGAGATCTACACAGATACGCAGTATTTT CASSAEIYTDTQYF
TRBJ2-7 TRBV4-1 - 15 few TGCGCCAGCAGCCAAGATATGGGCAGACCCTACGAGCAGTACTTC CASSQDMGRPYEQYF
TRBJ2-7 TRBV27 TRBD2 15 - TGTGCCAGCAGTCCCGGGGTAGCGGGTCCCTACGAGCAGTACTTC CASSPGVAGPYEQYF
TRBJ2-1 TRBV5-1 TRBD2 15 - TGCGCCAGCAGCTTGTCTAGCGGGGGGTTCAATGAGCAGTTCTTC CASSLSSGGFNEQFF
TRBJ2-7 TRBV5-1 TRBD1 16 - TGCGCCAGCAGTTTAAAACGGACAGGGGGCAACTACGAGCAGTACTTC CASSLKRTGGNYEQYF
TRBJ2-5 TRBV5-1 TRBD2 14 - TGCGCCAGCAGCTTAGTCCCGGGGGGGGAGACCCAGTACTTC CASSLVPGGETQYF
TRBJ1-6 TRBV7-9 - 12 - TGTGCCAGCAGCTCAGGGAATTCACCCCTCCACTTT CASSSGNSPLHF
TRBJ2-1 TRBV18 TRBD2 16 - TGTGCCAGCTCACCGCAAAGCGGGAGCTCCTACAATGAGCAGTTCTTC CASSPQSGSSYNEQFF
TRBJ2-1 TRBV5-6 - 16 - TGTGCCAGCAGCTTGGTGGGGGGTTCGGTCTCCAATGAGCAGTTCTTC CASSLVGGSVSNEQFF
TRBJ2-6 TRBV24-1 - 18 once TGTGCCACCAGTATGACAGACCGAAGTACCTCTGGGGCCAACGTCCTGACTTTC CATSMTDRSTSGANVLTF
TRBJ2-5 TRBV7-3 - 15 - TGTGCCAGCAGCTCGACAGGTGCCGGCGGGGAGACCCAGTACTTC CASSSTGAGGETQYF
TRBJ2-7 TRBV27 - 15 few TGTGCCAGCAGTCTCCAGGGTGCGGCCTCCTACGAGCAGTACTTC CASSLQGAASYEQYF
TRBJ2-2 TRBV5-1 TRBD1 15 - TGCGCCAGCAGCTTGGAACAGGGGGCGACCGGGGAGCTGTTTTTT CASSLEQGATGELFF
TRBJ2-7 TRBV28 - 12 few TGTGCCAGCAGTTTCGGGCGGACTCAGCAGTACTTC CASSFGRTQQYF
TRBJ2-1 TRBV28 TRBD2 18 - TGTGCCAGCAGTCCCTTCTCGAGTATAGCGGGGAGATACAATGAGCAGTTCTTC CASSPFSSIAGRYNEQFF
TRBJ1-6 TRBV5-4 - 14 - TGTGCCAGCAGCTTGTTTCAGGATAATTCACCCCTCCACTTT CASSLFQDNSPLHF
TRBJ2-1 TRBV5-1 TRBD2 15 - TGCGCCAGCAGCTTGGGTGCGCGGGAGTACGATGAGCAGTTCTTC CASSLGAREYDEQFF
TRBJ2-1 TRBV7-2 TRBD2 16 - TGTGCCAGCAGCTTAGTTGGAGCGGGGGCCTACAATGAGCAGTTCTTC CASSLVGAGAYNEQFF
TRBJ1-5 TRBV19 - 15 few TGTGCCAGTAGTCGCGGGGGCAGCCTCAATCAGCCCCAGCATTTT CASSRGGSLNQPQHF
TRBJ1-3 TRBV6-5 TRBD1 14 - TGTGCCAGCAGCCGGGGACAGGCAAGAAACACCATATATTTT CASSRGQARNTIYF
TRBJ1-1 TRBV5-5 - 14 - TGTGCCAGCAGCTGGGGGGGACGGCAAACTGAAGCTTTCTTT CASSWGGRQTEAFF
TRBJ1-2 TRBV6-5 - 15 few TGTGCCAGCAGTTACCGACGGGACACGGCCTATGGCTACACCTTC CASSYRRDTAYGYTF
TRBJ2-5 TRBV11-2 - 11 - TGTGCCAGCAGCAATCGAGAGACCCAGTACTTC CASSNRETQYF
TRBJ1-5 TRBV18 - 14 once TGTGCCAGCTCACCCGACAGGAGTAATCAGCCCCAGCATTTT CASSPDRSNQPQHF
TRBJ1-3 TRBV7-9 - 15 - TGTGCCAGCAGCCCCGGGGAGATAACTGGAAACACCATATATTTT CASSPGEITGNTIYF
TRBJ2-1 TRBV27 - 12 once TGTGCCAGCAGTTTAGGCGGGGCCGGGCAGTTCTTC CASSLGGAGQFF
TRBJ2-7 TRBV6-6 - 14 - TGTGCCAGCAGTTACACCAGGGGCTCCTACGAGCAGTACTTC CASSYTRGSYEQYF
TRBJ1-5 TRBV5-6 TRBD1 15 - TGTGCCAGCAGCCGGAGGGACAGGGGCAATCAGCCCCAGCATTTT CASSRRDRGNQPQHF
TRBJ2-7 TRBV5-1 TRBD1 14 - TGCGCCAGCAGCCCGGCGGACAGGCTCTACGAGCAGTACTTC CASSPADRLYEQYF
TRBJ1-1 TRBV3-1/TRBV3-2 TRBD1 16 - TGTGCCAGCAGCCAAGGCCGACAGGGTTTGGGCACTGAAGCTTTCTTT CASSQGRQGLGTEAFF
TRBJ1-5 TRBV19 - 16 - TGTGCCAGTAGTACTGTTAGGGGCGCGGGCAATCAGCCCCAGCATTTT CASSTVRGAGNQPQHF
TRBJ2-7 TRBV6-4 - 15 - TGTGCCAGCAGTGAACCGGAGGTCAGGTCCTACGAGCAGTACTTC CASSEPEVRSYEQYF
TRBJ2-7 TRBV29-1 - 11 - TGCAGCGTTGTTTTTGGCAACGAGCAGTACTTC CSVVFGNEQYF
TRBJ1-1 TRBV18 - 16 - TGTGCCAGCTCACCGCCCTCGTGGGGGGGGACCACTGAAGCTTTCTTT CASSPPSWGGTTEAFF
TRBJ2-7 TRBV5-1 TRBD1 16 - TGCGCCAGCAGCGGAAATCGACCCGGACAGGCCTACGAGCAGTACTTC CASSGNRPGQAYEQYF
TRBJ2-2 TRBV7-3 TRBD1 15 - TGTGCCAGCAGCTCGGACAGGGCGGGGACCGGGGAGCTGTTTTTT CASSSDRAGTGELFF
TRBJ2-1 TRBV28 TRBD2 15 - TGTGCCAGCAGCAAGGGACTAGCGGGAGACAATGAGCAGTTCTTC CASSKGLAGDNEQFF
TRBJ1-3 TRBV28 - 10 - TGTGCCAGCATCGGTAACACCATATATTTT CASIGNTIYF
TRBJ2-6 TRBV18 TRBD1 18 - TGTGCCAGCTCACCCTGGACAGGGGCAAGCTCTGGGGCCAACGTCCTGACTTTC CASSPWTGASSGANVLTF
TRBJ2-1 TRBV9 TRBD2 17 - TGTGCCAGCAGCGGGGAAACCGGGACTAGTGGCCACAATGAGCAGTTCTTC CASSGETGTSGHNEQFF
TRBJ1-2 TRBV30 - 16 - TGTGCCTGCGTCCGCGGGGGGGAGGATAGTAACTATGGCTACACCTTC CACVRGGEDSNYGYTF
TRBJ1-1 TRBV6-1 TRBD1 15 - TGTGCCAGCAGTGAATCCGGACAGGTGAACACTGAAGCTTTCTTT CASSESGQVNTEAFF
TRBJ2-2 TRBV6-6 TRBD2 18 - TGTGCCAGCAGTCCCAGACTAGCGGGGGCCCTCCGGACCGGGGAGCTGTTTTTT CASSPRLAGALRTGELFF
TRBJ1-4 TRBV12-3/TRBV12-4 - 13 - TGTGCCAGCATGCTGGCCGGAGGCGAAAAACTGTTTTTT CASMLAGGEKLFF
TRBJ2-5 TRBV24-1 TRBD2 18 - TGTGCCACCAGTGATCCGTCACTAGCGGGGGGCAACCAAGAGACCCAGTACTTC CATSDPSLAGGNQETQYF
TRBJ2-5 TRBV3-1/TRBV3-2 - 19 - TGTGCCAGCAGCCAAGATAAGTCAACGGGGGACGCTTTTCGAGGGACCCAGTACTTC CASSQDKSTGDAFRGTQYF
TRBJ2-1 TRBV7-9 TRBD2 15 - TGTGCCAGCAGCTCGGTAGGGAGGGCATACAATGAGCAGTTCTTC CASSSVGRAYNEQFF
TRBJ2-5 TRBV5-1 TRBD2 16 - TGCGCCAGCAGCCCTGGACTAGCGGGTGATCAAGAGACCCAGTACTTC CASSPGLAGDQETQYF
TRBJ2-7 TRBV18 TRBD1 13 - TGTGCCAGCTCACTGGGACAGACCTACGAGCAGTACTTC CASSLGQTYEQYF